Shown below are 28 T cell receptor beta chains from a single sample sequenced in a study of T cells in women clearing cervical HPV infection. Method: immunoSEQ multiplex PCR; TCRdb's copy keeps in-frame clones and lacks some. This sample's table has about 24,000 clones. What was sequenced was blood buffy coat. Receptors originate from a woman between 18 and 70 years old with a cervical HPV16 infection that either progressed to CIN3+ or cleared (not recorded which).

Comment on this clone: Read coverage stops 3 residues before the CDR3 terminus; the germline J gene supplies the remainder. V usage is TRBV29-1 and J usage is TRBJ2-6, with TRBD1 matching 9 bases. The length of the CDR3 is 15 residues. CDR1 and CDR2 (germline): SQVTM, ANQGSEA. Trimming removed 5 bases from V and 4 bases from J; junction bases left unmatched: 6. The sequenced CDR3 bases are TGCAGCGTTTTAGGACAGGGGAGCGGGGCCAACGTC. This codes for CSVLGQGSGANV. In full, the CDR3 is CSVLGQGSGANVLTF.

The CDR3 loop is CASSLRGRDEQYF. CDR3 DNA, as far as it was read: TGTGCCAGCAGCTTAAGAGGCAGGGACGAG. The chain employs TRBV7-9 and TRBJ2-7; D may be TRBD1 (5 bases). The CDR3 extends 3 residues past the end of the read, so its final part is completed from the germline J gene. The CDR3 runs to 13 residues. Trimming left V 2 bases short and J 5 bases short, with 10 bases between. In germline, CDR1 is SEHNR, CDR2 FQNEAQ (reference sequence).

On this clone itself: Germline and junction disagree at one end, which may indicate a read error. The missing CDR3 end, 3 residues past where the read stops, is filled in from the germline J gene. The chain recombines TRBV7-9 with TRBJ2-7; TRBD1 agrees at 7 bases. The CDR3 runs to 13 residues. Germline V gives CDR1 SEHNR, CDR2 FQNEAQ (reference sequence). CDR3 loop: CPSSSDRVYEQYF. The part of the CDR3 DNA that was read is TGTCCCAGCAGCTCAGACAGGGTCTACGAG.

Comments on this clone: Read sequence stops 3 residues before the CDR3 end, and the germline J gene provides the missing end. V is TRBV19 and J is TRBJ2-3; 7 positions match TRBD1. The CDR3 totals 15 residues. The germline CDR1 and CDR2 sequences are LNHDA and SQIVND (reference sequence). Incomplete CDR3 DNA: TGTGCCAGTAGTTCGCAGGGGGTTAGCAATCAGCCG. Its protein is CASSSQGVSNQP. The entire CDR3 protein reads CASSSQGVSNQPQYF.

Details on this clone: The CDR3 end lies 3 residues beyond the end of the read and is filled in from the germline J gene. The rearrangement uses TRBV5-6 and TRBJ1-4; D unresolved. CDR3 length: 15 residues. CDR1 and CDR2 from the germline V gene are SGHDT and YYEEEE. V gave up 1 base and J gave up 3 bases, with 10 bases separating them. The CDR3 here is CASSLFQRANEKLFF. CDR3 DNA, as far as it was read: TGTGCCAGCAGCTTGTTCCAAAGGGCTAATGAAAAA.

As concerns this clone: The CDR3 end is not reached by the read, which stops 3 residues before it; the germline J gene fills it in. The chain links TRBV10-1 to TRBJ2-1; 8 nucleotides agree with TRBD1. Germline loops: CDR1 WNHNN, CDR2 SYGVQD (reference sequence). J gave up 6 bases and V 4 bases, and 2 bases lay outside the gene matches. The CDR3 has 13 residues. The CDR3 loop reads CASSGTGSNEQFF. The covered CDR3 bases are TGCGCCAGCAGTGGGACAGGGAGCAATGAG.

Turning to this clone: The read falls 3 residues short of the CDR3 end, and the missing part is taken from the germline J gene. V gene TRBV5-1 combines with J gene TRBJ2-2, with TRBD1 matching 9 bases. The CDR3 contains 16 residues. CDR1 and CDR2 from the germline V gene are SGHRS and YFSETQ. CDR3 amino acids: CASSSQQGADNSPLFF. Incomplete CDR3 DNA: TGCGCCAGCAGCTCCCAACAGGGGGCGGATAATTCACCG.

Note on this clone: The read gets to within 3 residues of the CDR3 end, and the germline J gene fills in the rest. The chain is built from TRBV5-1 and TRBJ1-3; the match to TRBD1 covers 7 bases. Trimming cost V 2 bases and J 2 bases; bases outside gene matches: 10. CDR3 length: 17 amino acids. Germline loops: CDR1 SGHRS, CDR2 YFSETQ. CDR3 residues: CASSFTYSGTAGNTIYF. The part of the CDR3 DNA that was read is TGCGCCAGCAGCTTCACTTATTCCGGGACAGCTGGAAACACC.

Worth noting for this clone: The CDR3 end lies 3 residues beyond the end of the read and is filled in from the germline J gene. This sequence joins TRBV5-1 and TRBJ2-5, with 7 bases identical to TRBD1. Germline V gives CDR1 SGHRS, CDR2 YFSETQ. This CDR3 has 15 residues. Losses at the gene ends were 2 bases for V and 5 bases for J; bases not matched to a gene: 9. This CDR3 is CASSFTGDRRETQYF. Incomplete CDR3 DNA: TGCGCCAGCAGCTTCACAGGGGATAGACGGGAGACC.

Of note for this clone: The read halts 3 residues ahead of the CDR3 end, with the missing end drawn from the germline J gene. The chain recombines TRBV6-1 with TRBJ1-1, with D unclear. The germline V gene encodes CDR1 MNHNS and CDR2 SASEGT. The CDR3 contains 14 residues. This chain's CDR3 is CASSENRRISGAFF. The CDR3 bases that were read are TGTGCCAGCAGTGAAAATAGGCGGATCAGCGGA.

Comments on this clone: Coverage ceases 3 residues before the CDR3 finishes, and the germline J gene fills in the end. The chain has TRBV5-6 and TRBJ2-5, with 11 positions matching TRBD1. Per the germline V gene, CDR1 is SGHDT and CDR2 is YYEEEE. V dropped 0 bases and J dropped 4; count of bases not matched to a gene: 2. The CDR3 is 15 residues long. CDR3 region: CASSLAGTGGETQYF. CDR3 bases read: TGTGCCAGCAGCTTGGCTGGGACAGGGGGAGAGACC.

Concerning this clone itself: The read ends 3 residues before the CDR3 terminus; that terminus is restored from the germline J gene. The rearrangement links TRBV7-6 to TRBJ1-2; no clear D. Germline V gene lookup returns CDR1 SGHVS and CDR2 FNYEAQ. The CDR3 runs to 12 residues. The CDR3 here is CASSPKALDYTF. CDR3 DNA, as far as it was read: TGTGCCAGCAGCCCCAAAGCGCTCGAC.

Notes on this clone: Read sequence stops 3 residues before the CDR3 end, and the germline J gene provides the missing end. This chain joins TRBV4-1 and TRBJ2-5; no clear D. Trimming took off 0 bases at V and 2 bases at J, with 10 bases between the two ends. Per the germline V gene, CDR1 is MGHRA and CDR2 is YSYEKL. The CDR3 is 15 residues long. The sequenced CDR3 bases are TGCGCCAGCAGCCAAGATTTGAACTTTCAAGAGACC. Its protein product is CASSQDLNFQET. The full CDR3 protein is CASSQDLNFQETQYF.

Comments on this clone: The sequenced fragment ends 3 residues before the CDR3 boundary, so the rest is inferred from the germline J gene. The chain recombines TRBV2 with TRBJ2-7; 8 positions agree with TRBD2. V shed 9 bases and J 0 bases; nucleotides not matched to a gene: 7. There are 14 residues in the CDR3. Germline V gene data show CDR1 as SNHLY and CDR2 as FYNNEI. Incomplete CDR3 DNA: TGTGCCAGAGGATTCGGGACTAGCTCCTACGAG. Residues: CARGFGTSSYE. The full CDR3 is CARGFGTSSYEQYF.

Details on this clone: The sequence runs out 3 residues before the end of the CDR3; the remainder is reconstructed from the germline J gene. This chain links TRBV7-6 with TRBJ1-1, with 7 bases identical to TRBD1. After removal of 0 bases from V and 1 base from J, the junction contained 2 bases not matched to a gene. CDR1 and CDR2 from the germline V gene are SGHVS and FNYEAQ. The CDR3 has 15 amino acids. The covered CDR3 bases are TGTGCCAGCAGCTTAGCCGGGACAGCGAACACTGAA. Translating gives CASSLAGTANTE. The full-length CDR3 reads as CASSLAGTANTEAFF. The whole variable domain, filled in from reference TRBV7-6 and TRBJ1-1, reads GAGVSQSPRYKVTKRGQDVALRCDPISGHVSLYWYRQALGQGPEFLTYFNYEAQQDKSGLPNDRFSAERPEGSISTLTIQRTEQRDSAMYRCASSLAGTANTEAFFGQGTRLTVV.

Comment on this clone: Read data end 3 residues before the CDR3 end; the end is taken from the germline J gene. This chain links TRBV7-2 with TRBJ2-7; 10 nucleotides line up with TRBD2. J was trimmed by 5 bases and V by 6 bases; bases with no gene match: 10. Looked up from germline, CDR1 is SGHTA and CDR2 is FQGNSA. The CDR3 spans 15 residues. The chain's CDR3 is CASRPKLAGVDEQYF. Incomplete CDR3 DNA: TGTGCCAGCAGGCCAAAGCTAGCGGGAGTCGACGAG.

About this clone: Coverage ceases 3 residues before the CDR3 finishes, and the germline J gene fills in the end. The J gene is TRBJ1-2, the V gene TRBV2; D is unresolved. The CDR3 sequence is 15 residues long. Germline V gene lookup returns CDR1 SNHLY and CDR2 FYNNEI. CDR3 bases read: TGTGCCAGCAGTGGAGAGCGGGTTGGCCTCTCCGAC. This sequence encodes CASSGERVGLSD. The whole CDR3 protein is CASSGERVGLSDYTF.

Concerning this clone itself: The CDR3 extends 3 residues past the end of the read, so its final part is completed from the germline J gene. The V call is TRBV7-2, the J call TRBJ1-1; D remains ambiguous. Per the germline V gene, CDR1 is SGHTA and CDR2 is FQGNSA. This CDR3 spans 14 amino acids. Trimming took off 0 bases at V and 1 base at J, with 6 bases between the two ends. CDR3 DNA (partial): TGTGCCAGCAGCTTAGCGTCAGGGAACACTGAA. Its protein product is CASSLASGNTE. The CDR3 in full is CASSLASGNTEAFF.

Concerning this clone: Sequencing ends 3 residues short of the CDR3 end; the germline J gene provides the rest. This rearrangement joins TRBV30 to TRBJ1-6; 9 bases line up with TRBD1. The CDR3 covers 14 residues. Germline V CDR1 and CDR2: GTSNPN, SVGIG (reference sequence). V was pared by 2 bases and J by 7 bases, with 3 bases of the junction left unmatched. CDR3 protein: CAWSPGTGNSPLHF. The part of the CDR3 DNA that was read is TGTGCCTGGAGTCCCGGGACAGGGAATTCACCC.

Worth noting for this clone: The CDR3 end lies 3 residues beyond the end of the read and is filled in from the germline J gene. The rearrangement links TRBV19 to TRBJ2-7, with TRBD2 identical over 10 bases. Trimming at V came to 0 bases and at J to 3 bases, leaving 8 bases not matched to a gene. This CDR3 has 17 residues. Germline V gives CDR1 LNHDA, CDR2 SQIVND (reference sequence). This CDR3 is CASSIDIERGGLYEQYF. Partial CDR3 DNA: TGTGCCAGTAGTATAGATATCGAGCGGGGGGGCCTCTACGAG. The variable domain in full, with the rest retrieved from reference TRBV19 and TRBJ2-7, is DGGITQSPKYLFRKEGQNVTLSCEQNLNHDAMYWYRQDPGQGLRLIYYSQIVNDFQKGDIAEGYSVSREKKESFPLTVTSAQKNPTAFYLCASSIDIERGGLYEQYFGPGTRLTVT.

Details on this clone: The sequenced fragment ends 3 residues before the CDR3 boundary, so the rest is inferred from the germline J gene. This chain joins TRBV10-3 and TRBJ2-7; 8 bases are shared with TRBD2. The germline V gene encodes CDR1 ENHRY and CDR2 SYGVKD. This CDR3 is 14 amino acids long. V dropped 6 bases and J dropped 1; count of bases not matched to a gene: 5. Incomplete CDR3 DNA: TGTGCCATCAGGGGGGGACTAGAATCCTACGAG. Translating it yields CAIRGGLESYE. The entire CDR3 protein reads CAIRGGLESYEQYF.

Notes on this clone: The read ends 3 residues before the CDR3 terminus; that terminus is restored from the germline J gene. V and J are TRBV5-4 and TRBJ1-1; TRBD1 is a possible D gene (6 bases). The CDR3 has 14 residues. The germline gives CDR1 SGHNT, CDR2 YYREEE (reference sequence). The sequenced part of the CDR3 DNA is TGTGCCAGCAGCTACCAGCAGGGTAGGGGGGAA. Protein sequence: CASSYQQGRGE. Given in full, the CDR3 is CASSYQQGRGEAFF.

On this clone: Read data end 3 residues before the CDR3 end; the end is taken from the germline J gene. The V gene is TRBV2, the J gene TRBJ1-5; the D gene is possibly TRBD1 (5 bases). The CDR3 is 13 residues long. V dropped 4 bases and J dropped 5 bases, with 9 bases sitting between them. Germline V lookup: CDR1 SNHLY, CDR2 FYNNEI. CDR3 sequence: CASSGQYHQPQHF. The covered CDR3 bases are TGTGCCAGCAGTGGACAGTACCATCAGCCC. Full variable domain (rest looked up from reference TRBV2 and TRBJ1-5): EPEVTQTPSHQVTQMGQEVILRCVPISNHLYFYWYRQILGQKVEFLVSFYNNEISEKSEIFDDQFSVERPDGSNFTLKIRSTKLEDSAMYFCASSGQYHQPQHFGDGTRLSIL.

Turning to this clone: The CDR3 end lies 3 residues beyond the end of the read and is filled in from the germline J gene. The rearrangement uses TRBV4-2 and TRBJ2-5; D is undetermined. This CDR3 is 15 amino acids long. Germline lookup yields CDR1 LGHNA and CDR2 YNFKEQ. The V end was cut by 1 base, the J end by 5 bases, with 14 bases between. The CDR3 sequence is CASSQGGQARETQYF. The sequenced part of the CDR3 DNA is TGTGCCAGCAGCCAAGGTGGGCAAGCAAGGGAGACC.

About this clone: Coverage ceases 3 residues before the CDR3 finishes, and the germline J gene fills in the end. The V and J genes are TRBV7-3 and TRBJ1-4; 9 bases match TRBD1. This CDR3 contains 15 residues. V lost 2 bases and J lost 7; bases outside the gene matches: 5. CDR1 and CDR2 from the germline V gene are SGHTA and FQGTGA. CDR3 protein: CASSLGTGRFEKLFF. The DNA read from the CDR3 is TGTGCCAGCAGCTTAGGGACAGGGAGATTTGAAAAA.

Note on this clone: The sequence runs out 3 residues before the end of the CDR3; the remainder is reconstructed from the germline J gene. This chain links TRBV5-1 with TRBJ1-2, with 7 bases lining up with TRBD1. The CDR3 has 17 amino acids. The V gene's germline CDR1 is SGHRS and CDR2 YFSETQ. The DNA read from the CDR3 is TGCGCCAGCAGCTCAGGAACTCCCGGACAGGTCTCCTACGAC. Translation gives CASSSGTPGQVSYD. The full CDR3 is CASSSGTPGQVSYDYTF. Together with reference TRBV5-1 and TRBJ1-2, the CDR3 gives the full variable domain: KAGVTQTPRYLIKTRGQQVTLSCSPISGHRSVSWYQQTPGQGLQFLFEYFSETQRNKGNFPGRFSGRQFSNSRSEMNVSTLELGDSALYLCASSSGTPGQVSYDYTFGSGTRLTVV.

The CDR3 here is CASRLPRLNTEAFF. Partial CDR3 DNA: TGTGCCAGTAGACTCCCTAGACTGAACACTGAA. V is TRBV19 and J is TRBJ1-1; D call uncertain. The CDR3 end falls 3 residues outside the read, so it is completed with the germline J gene. V lost 6 bases and J 0 bases, leaving 11 bases between the germline ends. The germline CDR1 and CDR2 sequences are LNHDA and SQIVND (reference sequence). The CDR3 loop spans 14 amino acids.

As concerns this clone: The sequence runs out 3 residues before the end of the CDR3; the remainder is reconstructed from the germline J gene. The chain uses TRBV15 and TRBJ2-3; D gene ambiguous. Trimming cost V 4 bases and J 6 bases, with 5 bases left between them. The CDR3 has 11 amino acids. Germline CDR1 reads LNHNV; CDR2 reads YYDKDF (reference sequence). This CDR3 reads CATSIFDTQYF. The sequenced part of the CDR3 DNA is TGTGCCACCAGCATATTCGATACG.